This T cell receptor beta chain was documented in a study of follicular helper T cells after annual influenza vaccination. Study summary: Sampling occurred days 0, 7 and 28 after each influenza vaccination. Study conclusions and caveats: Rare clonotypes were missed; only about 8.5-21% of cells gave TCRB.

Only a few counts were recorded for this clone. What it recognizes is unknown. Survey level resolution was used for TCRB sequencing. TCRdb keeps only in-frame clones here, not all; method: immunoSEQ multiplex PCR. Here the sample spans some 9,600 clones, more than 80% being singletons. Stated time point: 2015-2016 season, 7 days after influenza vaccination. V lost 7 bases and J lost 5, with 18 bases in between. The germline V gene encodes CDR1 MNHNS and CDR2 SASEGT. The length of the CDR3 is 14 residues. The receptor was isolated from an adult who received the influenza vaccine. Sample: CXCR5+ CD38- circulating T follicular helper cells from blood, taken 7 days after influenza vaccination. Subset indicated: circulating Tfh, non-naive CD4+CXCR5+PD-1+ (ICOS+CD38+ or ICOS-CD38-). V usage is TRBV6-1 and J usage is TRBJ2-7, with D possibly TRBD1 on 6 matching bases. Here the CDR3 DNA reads TGTGCCAGCAAATATAATTGGGGGCTCGACGAGCAGTACTTC. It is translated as CASKYNWGLDEQYF.